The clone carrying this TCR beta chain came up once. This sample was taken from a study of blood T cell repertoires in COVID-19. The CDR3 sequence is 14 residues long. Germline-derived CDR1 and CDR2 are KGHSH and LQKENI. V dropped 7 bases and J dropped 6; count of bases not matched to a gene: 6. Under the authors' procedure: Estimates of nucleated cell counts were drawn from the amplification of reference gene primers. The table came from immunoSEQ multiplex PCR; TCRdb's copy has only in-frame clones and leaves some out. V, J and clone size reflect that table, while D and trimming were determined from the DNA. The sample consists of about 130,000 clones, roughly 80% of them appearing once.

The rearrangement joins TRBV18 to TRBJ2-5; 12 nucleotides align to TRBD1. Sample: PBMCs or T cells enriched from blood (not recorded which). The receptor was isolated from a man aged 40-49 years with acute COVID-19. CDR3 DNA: TGTGCCAGCTGCGGGACAGGGGGCGGAAAGACCCAGTACTTC. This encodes CASCGTGGGKTQYF.